Listed below are T cell receptor beta chains from one sample, sequenced in a study of T cells after yellow fever vaccination. MiXCR, applied by TCRdb to the 5' RACE reads, yields one record per CDR3 protein. The data show about 69,000 distinct CDR3 sequences, approximately 5% seen once. Specimen: CD4+ T cells sorted from PBMCs, collected more than 14 days after the first yellow fever vaccination. These receptors were obtained from a man younger than 30 who received the YFV17D yellow fever vaccine. The CDR3 runs from the conserved cysteine through the conserved F or W. D genes are given only for firm matches. Some rows mark clone size as missing; the rest say once, few, many or name a class of expanded clone.

d_gene	abundance	v_gene	len	j_gene	CDR3aa	CDR3nt
-	many	TRBV15	17	TRBJ1-4	CATSRDLGMGTNEKLFF	TGTGCCACCAGCAGAGATCTGGGGATGGGAACTAATGAAAAACTGTTTTTT
-	medium-sized	TRBV5-1	13	TRBJ2-5	CASSLDLQGTQYF	TGCGCCAGCAGCTTGGACCTGCAGGGGACCCAGTACTTC
-	many	TRBV15	16	TRBJ1-6	CATSRAPRRDNSPLHF	TGTGCCACCAGCAGAGCTCCGAGACGGGATAATTCACCCCTCCACTTT
-	many	TRBV6-5	13	TRBJ1-5	CASSLDRNQPQHF	TGTGCCAGCAGTCTGGACAGAAATCAGCCCCAGCATTTT
-	many	TRBV10-3	12	TRBJ2-5	CAIRDKQETQYF	TGTGCCATCAGGGACAAACAAGAGACCCAGTACTTC
-	many	TRBV7-9	15	TRBJ2-4	CASSRFTGAKNIQYF	TGTGCCAGCAGCCGATTCACAGGGGCCAAAAACATTCAGTACTTC
-	many	TRBV5-1	15	TRBJ2-5	CASSPGAEGQETQYF	TGCGCCAGCAGCCCCGGGGCGGAGGGGCAAGAGACCCAGTACTTC
TRBD2	many	TRBV5-1	17	TRBJ2-3	CASSQAKTSGPTDTQYF	TGCGCCAGCAGCCAAGCTAAGACTAGCGGACCGACAGATACGCAGTATTTT
-	many	TRBV2	15	TRBJ2-3	CASSEKGGEKDTQYF	TGTGCCAGCAGTGAAAAAGGCGGGGAAAAAGATACGCAGTATTTT
-	many	TRBV20-1	13	TRBJ2-1	CSASGVPYNEQFF	TGCAGTGCTTCCGGGGTTCCCTACAATGAGCAGTTCTTC
-	many	TRBV5-1	13	TRBJ1-2	CASSLSGDYGYTF	TGCGCCAGCAGCTTATCGGGGGACTATGGCTACACCTTC
-	many	TRBV18	15	TRBJ1-2	CASSPTGESNYGYTF	TGTGCCAGCTCACCAACGGGGGAATCTAACTATGGCTACACCTTC
-	many	TRBV7-9	14	TRBJ1-1	CASSLDGRWTEAFF	TGTGCCAGCAGCTTAGATGGTAGATGGACTGAAGCTTTCTTT
TRBD2	many	TRBV5-1	13	TRBJ2-1	CASQRGGDNEQFF	TGCGCCAGCCAGCGGGGGGGGGACAATGAGCAGTTCTTC
TRBD2	few	TRBV5-1	18	TRBJ2-5	CARGTADRPTGGEETQYF	TGCGCCAGGGGGACTGCCGACCGTCCCACCGGGGGGGAAGAGACCCAGTACTTC
-	many	TRBV5-1	14	TRBJ2-3	CASSLRPSTDTQYF	TGCGCCAGCAGCTTGCGTCCATCCACAGATACGCAGTATTTT
-	many	TRBV5-1	14	TRBJ1-1	CASSLAYSSTEAFF	TGCGCCAGCAGCTTAGCTTACAGCTCCACTGAAGCTTTCTTT
-	-	TRBV19	12	TRBJ1-5	CASGDSGQPQHF	TGTGCCAGTGGAGACAGCGGCCAGCCCCAGCATTTT
-	many	TRBV7-2	14	TRBJ2-2	CAGSKQGPTGELFF	TGTGCCGGATCCAAGCAGGGGCCCACCGGGGAGCTGTTTTTT
TRBD1	many	TRBV5-1	14	TRBJ1-2	CASSRDRSSYGYTF	TGCGCCAGCAGCAGGGACAGAAGCTCTTATGGCTACACCTTC